This T cell receptor beta chain was identified in a study of cytomegalovirus exposure and HLA in healthy donors (dated by TCRdb to 2016 to 2017). Background on the whole study: A later analysis indicated that the 120 or so validation repertoires were generated on the platform also employed for the approximately 700 repertoires of the first cohort. The study was designed to test whether signatures of past pathogen exposure could be identified by cataloging public T cell receptors. Along with the approximately 700-subject first cohort, a separate validation cohort of more than 90 different subjects was used. To predict cytomegalovirus infection status, the study brought together high-throughput TCR immunosequencing, statistical association of individual TCRs with disease status, and machine learning. On the study overall, not on this receptor specifically: It was suggested by the authors that the approach could potentially be generalized to other disease states and immunological phenotypes. A later analysis found that TCRs clustered in the first cohort also tended to co-occur in the roughly 120 validation repertoires, with approximately 95% of cluster scores above 0. All 120 or so repertoires were used to score co-occurrence in the validation cohort in a later analysis, because that analysis had no HLA typing for the cohort. In the study, 164 TCR beta chains were listed as associated with cytomegalovirus. While some public TCRs were present in many individuals, most TCR sequences turned up only very rarely across donors. In vitro tests confirmed that a few of the cytomegalovirus-associated TCR beta chains recognize cytomegalovirus antigens. The classifier was reported to diagnose cytomegalovirus status with high specificity and sensitivity in both the original and validation cohorts.

To note about this clone: It lacks a known antigen. No much larger clonotype is one base removed from it; base qualities were not supplied.

The CDR3 spans 12 residues, from the cysteine through the phenylalanine. Left in the record is the CDR3 DNA by itself, 36 bases read in frame from the first base. V is shortened by 3 bases, J by 5 bases, and the region joining them spans 11 bases. The germline V gene yields SQVTM for CDR1 and ANQGSEA for CDR2. Library preparation was by the immunoSEQ multiplex PCR assay. For the original study's pipeline: To diagnose cytomegalovirus status from the catalog of TCR beta chain sequences, a statistical classification framework was built. TCRdb obtained this table from immuneACCESS and retained in-frame rearrangements with V and J assigned. These tables miss some clones; where compared with another copy, unresolved V genes account for less than half of the shortfall, and the remainder is unexplained. V, J and clone size were drawn from that table, and D and trimming were deduced from the DNA. For this sample there are some 350,000 clones; roughly 87% appear just once. The ten largest clonotypes hold approximately 1% of the sample.

Separate from the approximately 670-subject first cohort, the validation cohort of more than 90 subjects was the group to which the donors belonged. The V and J segments used are TRBV29-1 and TRBJ2-7; a tentative D call is TRBD2 (5 bases match). Sequencing used PBMCs. This clonotype was obtained from a woman in her twenties or thirties in good health and CMV-seropositive. The CDR3 in this case is CSVEGLAHEQYF. At the DNA level, the sequence is TGCAGCGTTGAGGGTCTAGCCCACGAGCAGTACTTC.